The 8 T cell receptor beta chains presented below share a single source sample, sequenced in a study of early T cells in non-severe SARS-CoV-2 infection. TCRdb analysed the 5' RACE reads with MiXCR anew, one entry per CDR3 protein. The table includes fewer than 85,000 distinct CDR3 sequences, around 12% detected once. Sequenced: whole blood. These receptors were collected from an adult who was a healthcare worker with PCR-confirmed SARS-CoV-2 infection or an uninfected control (not recorded which).

At least ten counts were recorded for this clonotype. V gene TRBV25-1 combines with J gene TRBJ2-2; D is perhaps TRBD1 or TRBD2 (5 bases each). Per germline, CDR1 MGHDK and CDR2 SYGVNS. The CDR3 length is 15 residues. V shed 3 bases and J shed 3 bases, with 11 bases lying between them. The CDR3: CASSDSGRDTGELFF. In DNA, the CDR3 is TGTGCCAGCAGTGATTCAGGGAGAGACACCGGGGAGCTGTTTTTT. Drawing the rest from reference TRBV25-1 and TRBJ2-2, the complete variable domain is EADIYQTPRYLVIGTGKKITLECSQTMGHDKMYWYQQDPGMELHLIHYSYGVNSTEKGDLSSESTVSRIRTEHFPLTLESARPSHTSQYLCASSDSGRDTGELFFGEGSRLTVL.

This clonotype showed up just a few times. This chain joins TRBV28 and TRBJ2-3; D possibly matches TRBD1 or TRBD2 (5 bases each). The CDR3 length is 15 residues. Per germline, CDR1 MDHEN and CDR2 SYDVKM. Trimming took off 7 bases at V and 0 bases at J, with 14 bases between the two ends. DNA for the CDR3: TGTGCCAGCACCGACGGGGCAGACAGCACAGATACGCAGTATTTT. Protein sequence: CASTDGADSTDTQYF.

As to this clonotype: Given a much more abundant clone one base away, this may be a read error. V gene TRBV9 combines with J gene TRBJ2-7, with D hard to call. The V and J ends lost 0 bases and 6 bases respectively, with 16 bases between them. The germline CDR1 and CDR2 sequences are SGDLS and YYNGEE. This CDR3 comprises 15 residues. DNA for the CDR3: TGTGCCAGCAGCGTAGGAGACCAAGGATGGAGCGAGCAGTACTTC. Encoded protein: CASSVGDQGWSEQYF.

This clonotype is labeled as medium-sized. The V call is TRBV20-1, the J call TRBJ1-2; D unresolved. V was clipped by 2 bases and J by 0 bases, with 7 bases between them. The CDR3 has 13 amino acids. Germline assignment: CDR1 DFQATT and CDR2 SNEGSKA (reference sequence). DNA of the CDR3: TGCAGTGCTAGAAGGCAGCCTAACTATGGCTACACCTTC. It encodes CSARRQPNYGYTF.

This clonotype occurred many times. The J gene is TRBJ1-2, the V gene TRBV28; D is undetermined. The V gene's germline CDR1 is MDHEN and CDR2 SYDVKM. This CDR3 spans 11 amino acids. Between the trimmed V and J ends, which lost 3 bases and 4 bases, there was a span of 3 bases. The CDR3 here is CASSFGYGYTF. CDR3 nucleotide sequence: TGTGCCAGCAGTTTCGGCTATGGCTACACCTTC.

This clonotype was observed at least ten times. This chain uses TRBV10-3 with TRBJ2-4; D is possibly TRBD2 (5 bases). Trimming cost V 6 bases and J 6 bases, with 12 bases left between them. The CDR3 is 13 residues long. Germline values: CDR1 ENHRY, CDR2 SYGVKD. The CDR3 sequence: CAISPGLLNIQYF. CDR3 sequence (DNA): TGTGCCATCAGCCCCGGACTGTTAAACATTCAGTACTTC.

This clonotype was counted at least ten times. The chain recombines TRBV5-4 with TRBJ1-6; 12 bases are a match to TRBD1. CDR3 length: 16 residues. V shed 4 bases and J 7 bases; nucleotides not matched to a gene: 6. Germline V gene sequence: CDR1 SGHNT, CDR2 YYREEE (reference sequence). The CDR3 coding sequence is TGTGCCAGCAGCACGGGACAGGGGGCGCAAAATTCACCCCTCCACTTT. It translates to CASSTGQGAQNSPLHF.

This clonotype was picked up many times. The chain carries TRBV7-2 and TRBJ1-5, with D possibly being TRBD1 (5 bases). The length of the CDR3 is 14 residues. Germline assignment: CDR1 SGHTA and CDR2 FQGNSA. The V end lost 5 bases, the J end lost 6 bases, and 14 bases lay between the germline ends. The CDR3 region has the DNA TGTGCCAGCAGCGCGCAGGGATTCAGTCAGCCCCAGCATTTT. Amino acids: CASSAQGFSQPQHF.